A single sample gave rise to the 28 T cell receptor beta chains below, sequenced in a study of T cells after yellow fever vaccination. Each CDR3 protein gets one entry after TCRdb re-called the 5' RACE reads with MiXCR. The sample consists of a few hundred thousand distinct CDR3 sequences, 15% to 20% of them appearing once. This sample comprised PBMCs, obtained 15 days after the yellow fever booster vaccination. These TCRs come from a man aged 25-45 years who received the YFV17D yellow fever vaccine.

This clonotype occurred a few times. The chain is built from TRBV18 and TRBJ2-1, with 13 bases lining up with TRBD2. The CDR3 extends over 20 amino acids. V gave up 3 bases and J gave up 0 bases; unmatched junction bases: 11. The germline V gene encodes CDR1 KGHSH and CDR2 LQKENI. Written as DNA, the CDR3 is TGTGCCAGCTCACCGCGACTAGCGGGAGGTAAAACGAGCTCCTACAATGAGCAGTTCTTC. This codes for CASSPRLAGGKTSSYNEQFF.

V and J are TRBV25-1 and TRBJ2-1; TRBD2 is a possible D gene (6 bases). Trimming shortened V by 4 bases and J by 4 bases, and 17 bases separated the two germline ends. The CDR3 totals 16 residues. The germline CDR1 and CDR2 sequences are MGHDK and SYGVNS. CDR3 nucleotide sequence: TGTGCCAGCAGTGCAGTCGGCGGGGAGAATTACAATGAGCAGTTCTTC. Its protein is CASSAVGGENYNEQFF.

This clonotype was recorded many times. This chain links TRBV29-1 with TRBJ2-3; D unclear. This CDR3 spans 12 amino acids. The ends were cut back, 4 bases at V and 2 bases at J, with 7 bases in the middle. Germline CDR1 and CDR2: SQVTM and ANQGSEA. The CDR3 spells CSVGRVTDTQYF. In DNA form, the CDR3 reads TGCAGCGTTGGCCGGGTCACAGATACGCAGTATTTT.

CDR3 sequence reads: CSARPGTSYFYEQYF. In DNA form, the CDR3 reads TGCAGTGCTAGACCCGGGACTAGTTATTTCTACGAGCAGTACTTC. The chain couples TRBV20-1 to TRBJ2-7; 8 bases are shared with TRBD2. This CDR3 is 15 amino acids long. The germline gives CDR1 DFQATT, CDR2 SNEGSKA (reference sequence). The trim removed 2 bases at V and 3 bases at J, leaving 9 bases unmatched.

The DNA for the CDR3 is TGTGCCAGCTCACCACTTGACCTGTACGAGCAGTACTTC. This codes for CASSPLDLYEQYF. The V and J genes are TRBV18 and TRBJ2-7; unclear D gene. The germline V gene has CDR1 KGHSH and CDR2 LQKENI. The CDR3 covers 13 residues. Trimming took off 1 base at V and 4 bases at J, with 8 bases between the two ends.

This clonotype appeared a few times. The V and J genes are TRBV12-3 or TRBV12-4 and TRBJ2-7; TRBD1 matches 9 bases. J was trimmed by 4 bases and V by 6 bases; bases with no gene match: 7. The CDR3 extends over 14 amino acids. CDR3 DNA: TGTGCCAGCAGAGCGGGACAGGGAAATTACGAGCAGTACTTC. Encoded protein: CASRAGQGNYEQYF.

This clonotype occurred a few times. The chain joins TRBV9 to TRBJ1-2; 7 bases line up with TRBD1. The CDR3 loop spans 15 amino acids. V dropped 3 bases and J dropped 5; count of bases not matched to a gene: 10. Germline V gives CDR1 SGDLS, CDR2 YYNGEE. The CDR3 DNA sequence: TGTGCCAGCAGCGGATACAGGGGAAAGATTTATGGCTACACCTTC. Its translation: CASSGYRGKIYGYTF.

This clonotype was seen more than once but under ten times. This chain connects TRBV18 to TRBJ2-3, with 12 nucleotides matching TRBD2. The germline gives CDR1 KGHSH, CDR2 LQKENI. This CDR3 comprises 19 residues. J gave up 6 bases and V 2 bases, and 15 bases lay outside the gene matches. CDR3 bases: TGTGCCAGCTCACCAAGACTAGCGGGAGAGGCGCTCACGGGGGATACGCAGTATTTT. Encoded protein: CASSPRLAGEALTGDTQYF.

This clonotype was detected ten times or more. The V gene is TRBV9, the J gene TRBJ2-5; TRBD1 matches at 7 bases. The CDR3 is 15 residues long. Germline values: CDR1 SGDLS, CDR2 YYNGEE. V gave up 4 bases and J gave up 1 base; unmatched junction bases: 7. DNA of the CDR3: TGTGCCAGCAGCCTGCTCCAGGGGGTCCAAGAGACCCAGTACTTC. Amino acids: CASSLLQGVQETQYF.

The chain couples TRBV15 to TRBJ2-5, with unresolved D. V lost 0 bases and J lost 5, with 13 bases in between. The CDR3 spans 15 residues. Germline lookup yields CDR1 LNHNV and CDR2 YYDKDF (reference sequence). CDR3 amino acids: CATSRDRVESETQYF. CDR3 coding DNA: TGTGCCACCAGCAGAGATCGGGTGGAAAGTGAGACCCAGTACTTC.

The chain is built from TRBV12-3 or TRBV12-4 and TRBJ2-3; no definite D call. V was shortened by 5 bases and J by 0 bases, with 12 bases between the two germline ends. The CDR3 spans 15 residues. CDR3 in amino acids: CASSPMGQSTDTQYF. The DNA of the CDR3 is TGTGCCAGCAGTCCGATGGGTCAAAGCACAGATACGCAGTATTTT.

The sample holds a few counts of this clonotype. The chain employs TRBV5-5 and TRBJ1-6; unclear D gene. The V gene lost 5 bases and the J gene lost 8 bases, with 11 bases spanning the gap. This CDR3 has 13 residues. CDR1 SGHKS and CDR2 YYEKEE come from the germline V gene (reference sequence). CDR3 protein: CASRSLGDSPLHF. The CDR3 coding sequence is TGTGCCAGCAGGTCCCTTGGAGATTCACCCCTCCACTTT.

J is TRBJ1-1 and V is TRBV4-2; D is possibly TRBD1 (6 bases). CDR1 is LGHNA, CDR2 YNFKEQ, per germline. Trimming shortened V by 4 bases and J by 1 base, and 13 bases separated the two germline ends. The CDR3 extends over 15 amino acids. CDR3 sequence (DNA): TGTGCCAGCAGCCCGTCCGACAGGACGAACACTGAAGCTTTCTTT. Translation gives CASSPSDRTNTEAFF.

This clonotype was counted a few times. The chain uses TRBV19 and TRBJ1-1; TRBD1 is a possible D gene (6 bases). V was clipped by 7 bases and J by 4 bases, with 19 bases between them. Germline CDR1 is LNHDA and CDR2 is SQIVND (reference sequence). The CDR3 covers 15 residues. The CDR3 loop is CASNPWGGRTTEAFF. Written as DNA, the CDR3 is TGTGCCAGTAACCCCTGGGGGGGGCGGACCACTGAAGCTTTCTTT.

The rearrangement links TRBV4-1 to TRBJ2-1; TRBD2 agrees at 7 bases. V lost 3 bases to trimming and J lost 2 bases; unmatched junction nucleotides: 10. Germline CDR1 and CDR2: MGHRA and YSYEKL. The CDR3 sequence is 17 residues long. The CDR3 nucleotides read TGCGCCAGCAGCCACATCCCGGGACTACCGGCCTACAATGAGCAGTTCTTC. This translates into CASSHIPGLPAYNEQFF.

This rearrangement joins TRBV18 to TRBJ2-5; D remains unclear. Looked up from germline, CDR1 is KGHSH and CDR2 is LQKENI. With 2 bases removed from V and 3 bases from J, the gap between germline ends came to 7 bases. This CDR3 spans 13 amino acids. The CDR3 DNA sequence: TGTGCCAGCTCACCAAGCGAAGAAGAGACCCAGTACTTC. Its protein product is CASSPSEEETQYF. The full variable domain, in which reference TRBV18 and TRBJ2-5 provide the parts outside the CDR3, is NAGVMQNPRHLVRRRGQEARLRCSPMKGHSHVYWYRQLPEEGLKFMVYLQKENIIDESGMPKERFSAEFPKEGPSILRIQQVVRGDSAAYFCASSPSEEETQYFGPGTRLLVL.

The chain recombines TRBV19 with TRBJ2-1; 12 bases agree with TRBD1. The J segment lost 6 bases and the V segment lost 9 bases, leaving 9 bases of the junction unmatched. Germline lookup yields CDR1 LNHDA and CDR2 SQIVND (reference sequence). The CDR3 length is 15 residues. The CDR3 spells CASQTGTGGFNEQFF. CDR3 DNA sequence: TGTGCCAGCCAGACCGGGACAGGGGGCTTCAATGAGCAGTTCTTC.

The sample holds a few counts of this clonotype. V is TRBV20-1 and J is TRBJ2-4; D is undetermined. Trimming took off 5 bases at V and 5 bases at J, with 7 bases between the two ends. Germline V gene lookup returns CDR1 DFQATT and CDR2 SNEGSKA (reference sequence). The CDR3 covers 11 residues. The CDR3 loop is CSARHQNIQYF. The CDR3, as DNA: TGCAGTGCTCGACACCAAAACATTCAGTACTTC.

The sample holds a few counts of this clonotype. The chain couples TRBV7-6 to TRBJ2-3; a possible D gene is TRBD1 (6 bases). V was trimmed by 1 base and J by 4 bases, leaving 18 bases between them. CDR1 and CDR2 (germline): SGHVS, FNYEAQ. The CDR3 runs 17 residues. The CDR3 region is CASSLVVGANRADTQYF. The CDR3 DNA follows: TGTGCCAGCAGCTTAGTGGTGGGGGCCAACAGGGCAGATACGCAGTATTTT.

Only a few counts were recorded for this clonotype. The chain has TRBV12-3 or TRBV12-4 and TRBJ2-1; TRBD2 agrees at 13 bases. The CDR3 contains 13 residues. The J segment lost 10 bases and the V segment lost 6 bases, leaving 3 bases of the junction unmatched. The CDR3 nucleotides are TGTGCCAGCAGCGGGACTAGCGGGATCGAGCAGTTCTTC. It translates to CASSGTSGIEQFF.

The CDR3 DNA follows: TGTGCCAGCAGCTTGGCCGCGACTAGCGGGAGCTACGAGCAGTACTTC. Amino acid sequence: CASSLAATSGSYEQYF. The chain carries TRBV5-4 and TRBJ2-7; 12 positions agree with TRBD2. CDR1 is SGHNT, CDR2 YYREEE, per germline (reference sequence). The ends lost 0 bases at V and 3 bases at J; junction bases unmatched: 4. The CDR3 sequence is 16 residues long.

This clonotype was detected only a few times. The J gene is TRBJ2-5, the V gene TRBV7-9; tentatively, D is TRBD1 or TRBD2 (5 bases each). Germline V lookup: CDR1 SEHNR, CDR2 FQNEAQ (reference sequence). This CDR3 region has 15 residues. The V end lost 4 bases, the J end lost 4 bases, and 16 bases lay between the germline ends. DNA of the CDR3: TGTGCCAGCAGCTCCGGGACGGCAAAGGGAGAGACCCAGTACTTC. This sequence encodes CASSSGTAKGETQYF. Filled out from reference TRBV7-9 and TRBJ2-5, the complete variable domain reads DTGVSQNPRHKITKRGQNVTFRCDPISEHNRLYWYRQTLGQGPEFLTYFQNEAQLEKSRLLSDRFSAERPKGSFSTLEIQRTEQGDSAMYLCASSSGTAKGETQYFGPGTRLLVL.

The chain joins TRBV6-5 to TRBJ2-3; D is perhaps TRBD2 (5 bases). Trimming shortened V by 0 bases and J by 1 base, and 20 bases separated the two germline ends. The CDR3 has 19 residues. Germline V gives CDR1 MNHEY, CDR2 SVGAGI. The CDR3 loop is CASSYSTSSGIAGTDTQYF. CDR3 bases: TGTGCCAGCAGTTACTCAACTTCGTCGGGGATCGCAGGCACAGATACGCAGTATTTT.

CDR3 sequence (DNA): TGTGCCAGCAGTTACAGGACAGTAGACACCTACGAGCAGTACTTC. It is translated as CASSYRTVDTYEQYF. The chain is built from TRBV6-5 and TRBJ2-7; maybe TRBD1 (6 bases). V shed 2 bases and J shed 2 bases, with 13 bases lying between them. Germline V gene data show CDR1 as MNHEY and CDR2 as SVGAGI. CDR3 length: 15 amino acids.

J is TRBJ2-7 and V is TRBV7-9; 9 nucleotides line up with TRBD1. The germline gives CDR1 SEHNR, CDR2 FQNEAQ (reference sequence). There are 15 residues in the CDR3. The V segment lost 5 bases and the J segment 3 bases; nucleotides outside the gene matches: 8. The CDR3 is CASSETGGAGYEQYF. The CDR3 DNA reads TGTGCCAGCAGCGAAACAGGGGGCGCCGGCTACGAGCAGTACTTC.

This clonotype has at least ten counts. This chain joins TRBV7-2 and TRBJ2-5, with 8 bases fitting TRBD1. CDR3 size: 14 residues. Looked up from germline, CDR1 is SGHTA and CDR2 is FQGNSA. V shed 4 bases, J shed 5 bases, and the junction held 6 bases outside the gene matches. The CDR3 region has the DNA TGTGCCAGCAGCTATACAGGGGGGATCGAGACCCAGTACTTC. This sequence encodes CASSYTGGIETQYF.

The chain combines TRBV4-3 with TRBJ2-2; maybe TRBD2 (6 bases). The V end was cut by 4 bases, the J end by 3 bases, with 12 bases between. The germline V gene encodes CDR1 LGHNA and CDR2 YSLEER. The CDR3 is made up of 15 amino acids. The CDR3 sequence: CASSRDSGHTGELFF. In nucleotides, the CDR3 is TGCGCCAGCAGCCGGGACTCAGGGCACACCGGGGAGCTGTTTTTT.

The CDR3 sequence is CASSFFLDRVETQYF. The CDR3 DNA is TGTGCCAGCAGCTTCTTTTTGGACAGGGTGGAGACCCAGTACTTC. The J gene is TRBJ2-5, the V gene TRBV7-2; 8 bases align to TRBD1. Germline V CDR1 and CDR2: SGHTA, FQGNSA. V shed 3 bases, J shed 5 bases, and the junction held 8 bases outside the gene matches. This CDR3 comprises 15 residues.